The following is a TCR beta chain sequence with its context. The data stem from a study of blood T cell repertoires in COVID-19. The V gene lost 2 bases and the J gene lost 7 bases, with 9 bases spanning the gap. Germline V lookup: CDR1 ENHRY, CDR2 SYGVKD. The CDR3 is made up of 13 amino acids. Authors' analysis steps: The authors estimated nucleated cell counts from reference gene primer amplification. TCRdb's copy holds only in-frame clones and misses some; the assay was immunoSEQ multiplex PCR. Clonal size and the V and J genes are those of that table, whereas D and trimming came from the DNA. This sample has roughly 340,000 clones, with roughly nine tenths found just once.

The TCR originated in a woman aged 25 to 39 with COVID-19, enrolled during active disease. Sequencing was performed on peripheral blood. V is TRBV10-3 and J is TRBJ1-5, with unresolved D. CDR3 in amino acids: CAISERLDQPQHF. The DNA for the CDR3 is TGTGCCATCAGTGAGAGACTCGACCAGCCCCAGCATTTT.